This T cell receptor beta chain was sequenced during a study of cytomegalovirus exposure and HLA in healthy donors. Study at large: Of around 400 genotyped donors, roughly 76% grouped in the Caucasian-associated ancestry cluster.

Primers included in the PCR were 60 Vbeta and 13 Jbeta primers. Here immunoSEQ multiplex PCR was the method, and the copy in TCRdb shows in-frame clones only, minus some. The sample has around 130,000 clones; about two thirds are singletons. Germline V CDR1 and CDR2: SGDLS, YYNGEE. The CDR3 has 14 residues. The ends were cut back, 2 bases at V and 4 bases at J, with 7 bases in the middle. Study observations and caveats: A later analysis reported that several of the most significant clusters appeared to be linked to common viral pathogens, among them Epstein-Barr virus. Previous analysis showed most TCR beta V segments were productive about 87% or about 30% of the time. Information on immune exposure was restricted to one variable (CMV serostatus).

Concerning this clone itself: The antigen remains undetermined.

The source of this sequence is a human donor in good health. Sequences were obtained from PBMCs. The chain carries TRBV9 and TRBJ1-6; D perhaps matches TRBD1 (5 bases). The CDR3 sequence is CASSVGGYNSPLHF. Written as DNA, the CDR3 is TGTGCCAGCAGCGTCGGGGGATATAATTCACCCCTCCACTTT.